Listed below are T cell receptor beta chains from one sample, sequenced in a study of vaccination effects on CD4 cells after COVID-19. Their recognized antigens are unknown. Data came from immunoSEQ multiplex PCR; TCRdb stores just in-frame clones and leaves some out. The profile covers 50,000 to 70,000 clones, with about two thirds appearing a single time and approximately 22% taken by the ten largest. The sequences come from CD4+ T cells from PBMCs cultured without peptide, collected before COVID-19 vaccination. These TCRs come from a human donor who had a prior SARS-CoV-2 infection. Both conserved end residues are part of each CDR3. Each record gives: V gene, clone size, D gene, J gene, CDR3 protein, CDR3 DNA. The D gene is left open where the match is weak. Clone size is shown for a subset of rows, as once, few, many or a class of expanded clone.

TRBV20-1,medium-sized,NA,TRBJ1-2,CSASSGRYTF,TGCAGTGCTAGCTCTGGGAGGTACACCTTC
TRBV30,NA,NA,TRBJ2-5,CAWSVKGGETQYF,TGTGCCTGGAGTGTGAAAGGGGGAGAGACCCAGTACTTC
TRBV6-4,once,NA,TRBJ2-1,CASSVLSEYNEQFF,TGTGCCAGCAGTGTTCTTAGCGAATACAATGAGCAGTTCTTC
TRBV2,NA,NA,TRBJ2-7,CASSALNEQYF,TGTGCCAGCAGTGCTCTTAACGAGCAGTACTTC
TRBV4-2,few,NA,TRBJ1-2,CASSQVGGVQTNYGYTF,TGTGCCAGCAGCCAAGTTGGTGGCGTCCAGACGAACTATGGCTACACCTTC
TRBV9,NA,NA,TRBJ1-1,CASSKTGIEAFF,TGTGCCAGCAGCAAGACAGGCATTGAAGCTTTCTTT
TRBV6-5,NA,NA,TRBJ1-2,CASSYSTANYGYTF,TGTGCCAGCAGTTACTCGACCGCGAACTATGGCTACACCTTC
TRBV2,NA,NA,TRBJ2-7,CASSDSPQGEQYF,TGTGCCAGCAGTGACAGTCCCCAGGGCGAGCAGTACTTC
TRBV28,NA,NA,TRBJ2-2,CASSPPNTGELFF,TGTGCCAGCAGCCCCCCGAACACCGGGGAGCTGTTTTTT
TRBV3-1/TRBV3-2,NA,TRBD2,TRBJ2-3,CASSLLGTSGRALDTQYF,TGTGCCAGCAGCCTACTAGGGACTAGCGGGAGGGCCCTCGATACGCAGTATTTT
TRBV10-3,once,TRBD2,TRBJ2-5,CAISDPSRGEWETQYF,TGTGCCATCAGTGACCCATCGCGGGGGGAGTGGGAGACCCAGTACTTC
TRBV11-3,NA,NA,TRBJ2-5,CASSPRAMTETQYF,TGTGCCAGCAGCCCCAGGGCAATGACGGAGACCCAGTACTTC
TRBV7-9,few,TRBD1,TRBJ2-5,CASSGDRGRETQYF,TGTGCCAGCAGCGGCGACAGGGGGCGGGAGACCCAGTACTTC
TRBV18,few,TRBD1,TRBJ1-2,CASSPRTGSNYGYTF,TGTGCCAGCTCACCCAGGACAGGGAGTAACTATGGCTACACCTTC
TRBV5-6,NA,NA,TRBJ1-2,CASSTTGRANYGYTF,TGTGCCAGCAGCACCACAGGACGCGCTAACTATGGCTACACCTTC
TRBV18,few,TRBD1,TRBJ1-1,CASSSQGARTEAFF,TGTGCCAGCTCATCGCAGGGGGCTCGAACTGAAGCTTTCTTT
TRBV15,NA,TRBD2,TRBJ2-1,CATSRDGAGYNEQFF,TGTGCCACCAGCAGAGATGGAGCGGGGTACAATGAGCAGTTCTTC
TRBV5-1,NA,NA,TRBJ2-3,CASSLGLGSTTDTQYF,TGCGCCAGCAGCTTGGGGCTGGGGTCCACCACAGATACGCAGTATTTT
TRBV6-6,once,TRBD2,TRBJ2-7,CASSYGTSGSYYEQYF,TGTGCCAGCAGTTACGGGACTAGCGGGAGTTACTACGAGCAGTACTTC
TRBV10-3,NA,NA,TRBJ1-1,CATEPGALNTEAFF,TGTGCCACCGAACCAGGGGCATTGAACACTGAAGCTTTCTTT
TRBV28,NA,NA,TRBJ2-1,CASGVGGGEPHEQFF,TGTGCCAGCGGGGTGGGAGGGGGCGAACCCCATGAGCAGTTCTTC
TRBV5-5,once,NA,TRBJ2-2,CASSQLGGRDTGELFF,TGTGCCAGCAGCCAGCTGGGGGGGCGTGACACCGGGGAGCTGTTTTTT
TRBV5-1,NA,NA,TRBJ1-1,CASSDATGLNTEAFF,TGCGCCAGCAGTGATGCGACAGGTTTGAACACTGAAGCTTTCTTT
TRBV18,NA,NA,TRBJ2-2,CASSPLGENLIPNTGELFF,TGTGCCAGCTCACCACTGGGGGAAAATCTTATCCCGAATACCGGGGAGCTGTTTTTT
TRBV3-1/TRBV3-2,NA,NA,TRBJ1-6,CASSQDGGDIYYNSPLHF,TGTGCCAGCAGCCAAGACGGCGGGGACATCTACTATAATTCACCCCTCCACTTT
TRBV7-2,NA,NA,TRBJ2-7,CASSLAPGYEQYF,TGTGCCAGCAGCTTAGCTCCTGGCTACGAGCAGTACTTC
TRBV15,NA,NA,TRBJ2-7,CATSRDLLAHEQYF,TGTGCCACCAGCAGAGATTTACTAGCCCACGAGCAGTACTTC
TRBV7-3,NA,TRBD2,TRBJ2-3,CASVNSGGADTQYF,TGTGCCAGCGTTAATAGCGGGGGGGCGGATACGCAGTATTTT
TRBV2,NA,TRBD1,TRBJ1-4,CASKWGGTGDEKLFF,TGTGCCAGCAAATGGGGCGGGACAGGGGATGAAAAACTGTTTTTT
TRBV11-3,NA,NA,TRBJ1-1,CASSNYRMNTEAFF,TGTGCCAGCAGCAACTACAGGATGAACACTGAAGCTTTCTTT
TRBV20-1,once,NA,TRBJ1-1,CSARSTGEAFF,TGCAGTGCTAGATCAACAGGGGAAGCTTTCTTT
TRBV19,NA,NA,TRBJ2-5,CASSVRSGPKEETQYF,TGTGCCAGTAGTGTCCGGTCCGGACCCAAGGAAGAGACCCAGTACTTC
TRBV5-6,NA,TRBD2,TRBJ2-1,CASSLLAGGLDEQFF,TGTGCCAGCAGCTTACTAGCGGGGGGGCTAGATGAGCAGTTCTTC
TRBV3-1/TRBV3-2,NA,TRBD2,TRBJ2-7,CASSQDMERGYYEQYF,TGTGCCAGCAGCCAAGATATGGAGCGGGGTTACTACGAGCAGTACTTC
TRBV5-1,NA,NA,TRBJ1-6,CASSLYPVGENNSPLHF,TGCGCCAGCAGCTTGTACCCTGTAGGGGAGAATAATTCACCCCTCCACTTT
TRBV28,NA,NA,TRBJ2-1,CASSLLGNEQFF,TGTGCCAGCAGTTTGCTTGGGAATGAGCAGTTCTTC
TRBV7-2,NA,NA,TRBJ2-3,CASSFEGATQYF,TGTGCCAGCAGCTTTGAGGGAGCGACGCAGTATTTT
TRBV5-6,NA,TRBD2,TRBJ2-6,CASSWTVGGGFGANVLTF,TGTGCCAGCAGCTGGACAGTCGGGGGGGGTTTCGGGGCCAACGTCCTGACTTTC
TRBV12-3/TRBV12-4,NA,NA,TRBJ1-1,CADKYGTEAFF,TGTGCCGACAAATATGGGACTGAAGCTTTCTTT
TRBV6-7,NA,NA,TRBJ2-3,CASRDLAPQGTDTQYF,TGTGCCAGCAGAGACCTAGCCCCTCAGGGCACAGATACGCAGTATTTT
TRBV30,NA,NA,TRBJ2-4,CAWESLAKNIQYF,TGTGCCTGGGAGAGTCTAGCCAAAAACATTCAGTACTTC
TRBV7-2,NA,NA,TRBJ2-7,CASRTGTFSYEQYF,TGTGCCAGCAGAACCGGGACATTCTCCTACGAGCAGTACTTC